Below, 20 T cell receptor beta chains from the same sample are listed, as sequenced in a study of shared clonotypes between healthy human individuals. TCRdb keeps only in-frame clones here, not all; method: immunoSEQ multiplex PCR. The data hold millions of clones, with 85% to 95% observed a single time. Source material: naive CD4+ T cells sorted from blood. Subset: CD45RA+ positively selected. The receptors derive from a young man in good health.

The genes are TRBV18 and TRBJ2-3; D gene uncertain. The CDR3 runs 12 residues. The germline V gene has CDR1 KGHSH and CDR2 LQKENI. V was shortened by 4 bases and J by 5 bases, with 7 bases between the two germline ends. As DNA, the CDR3 is TGTGCCAGCTCACTTCAGGTAGATACGCAGTATTTT. It codes for CASSLQVDTQYF.

This sequence joins TRBV7-8 and TRBJ2-5, with D uncertain. V was cut by 5 bases and J by 6 bases, with 16 bases left in between. CDR3 length: 14 amino acids. From germline, CDR1 is SGHVS and CDR2 FQNEAQ. CDR3 sequence (DNA): TGTGCCAGCAGCCTAGGGAAATCTCCCCAGACCCAGTACTTC. The encoded protein is CASSLGKSPQTQYF. Variable domain in full (rest from reference TRBV7-8 and TRBJ2-5): GAGVSQSPRYKVAKRGQDVALRCDPISGHVSLFWYQQALGQGPEFLTYFQNEAQLDKSGLPSDRFFAERPEGSVSTLKIQRTQQEDSAVYLCASSLGKSPQTQYFGPGTRLLVL.

This chain uses TRBV10-2 with TRBJ1-6, with 9 nucleotides matching TRBD1. The germline gives CDR1 WSHSY, CDR2 SAAADI. V lost 9 bases and J lost 8; bases outside the gene matches: 5. The CDR3 loop spans 13 amino acids. This chain's CDR3 is CASGTGNDSPLHF. In DNA form, the CDR3 reads TGCGCCAGTGGGACAGGGAACGATTCACCCCTCCACTTT.

The rearrangement uses TRBV6-1 and TRBJ1-1; D perhaps matches TRBD1 (5 bases). This CDR3 is 14 amino acids long. V lost 4 bases and J lost 4, with 13 bases in between. Germline lookup yields CDR1 MNHNS and CDR2 SASEGT. The chain's CDR3 is CASSGQGMSTEAFF. The CDR3 coding sequence is TGTGCCAGCAGTGGGCAGGGTATGAGCACTGAAGCTTTCTTT.

The rearrangement uses TRBV5-4 and TRBJ2-1; 8 nucleotides match TRBD2. CDR3 length equals 15 residues. V lost 4 bases to trimming and J lost 5 bases; unmatched junction nucleotides: 8. Per the germline V gene, CDR1 is SGHNT and CDR2 is YYREEE (reference sequence). CDR3 in DNA: TGTGCCAGCAGCCCGCCTGCGGGAGGAGACAATGAGCAGTTCTTC. It translates to CASSPPAGGDNEQFF.

This clone was found once. The chain combines TRBV11-2 with TRBJ1-3; D gene uncertain. V lost 5 bases, J lost 2 bases, and 19 bases lay in between. This CDR3 comprises 17 residues. Looked up from germline, CDR1 is SGHAT and CDR2 is FQNNGV. The CDR3: CASSKQTQTYPGNTIYF. The DNA for the CDR3 is TGTGCCAGCAGCAAACAAACCCAGACATACCCTGGAAACACCATATATTTT.

This clone was recorded once. This chain connects TRBV19 to TRBJ1-5, with TRBD1 as a possible D gene (6 bases). Germline CDR1 is LNHDA and CDR2 is SQIVND (reference sequence). Deletions cut 6 bases from V and 1 base from J, with 13 bases between. The CDR3 is 15 residues long. The CDR3 reads CASSRGQRSNQPQHF. The CDR3 nucleotides read TGTGCCAGTAGCCGGGGACAACGCAGCAATCAGCCCCAGCATTTT.

V and J are TRBV9 and TRBJ1-6; the match to TRBD1 covers 9 bases. CDR3 length: 14 amino acids. V was pared by 4 bases and J by 10 bases, with 6 bases of the junction left unmatched. Germline loops: CDR1 SGDLS, CDR2 YYNGEE. CDR3 DNA sequence: TGTGCCAGCAGCTTGGGACAGGGCGGGTCACCCCTCCACTTT. Translated, it gives CASSLGQGGSPLHF.

The chain is built from TRBV18 and TRBJ1-3; D perhaps matches TRBD1 (5 bases). V was clipped by 6 bases and J by 0 bases, with 12 bases between them. Germline CDR1 and CDR2: KGHSH and LQKENI. The CDR3 is 15 residues long. CDR3 loop: CASSSSRDSGNTIYF. In DNA form, the CDR3 reads TGTGCCAGCTCCTCCTCCAGGGACTCTGGAAACACCATATATTTT.

This chain uses TRBV6-5 with TRBJ2-5; 7 nucleotides align to TRBD1. Germline loops: CDR1 MNHEY, CDR2 SVGAGI. CDR3 length equals 15 residues. With V trimmed by 7 bases and J by 5 bases, 13 bases remained unmatched. Here the CDR3 DNA reads TGTGCCAGCACCCCTGGACAGGTTTCCCGGGAGACCCAGTACTTC. This sequence encodes CASTPGQVSRETQYF.

For this clone: Different DNA sequences within this sample yield the same CDR3. The gene calls are TRBV5-1 and TRBJ1-2; D is unclear. The CDR3 is 14 residues long. The germline CDR1 and CDR2 sequences are SGHRS and YFSETQ. Trimming stripped 0 bases from V and 0 bases from J, with 6 bases between. The CDR3 reads CASSLGTANYGYTF. The CDR3 nucleotides read TGCGCCAGCAGCTTGGGGACGGCTAACTATGGCTACACCTTC.

CDR3 residues: CASSSDGNNEKLFF. The CDR3 DNA reads as TGTGCCAGCAGCTCGGACGGAAATAATGAAAAACTGTTTTTT. The chain joins TRBV5-4 to TRBJ1-4; D call uncertain. The CDR3 contains 14 residues. Per germline, CDR1 SGHNT and CDR2 YYREEE (reference sequence). V dropped 3 bases and J dropped 4 bases, with 10 bases sitting between them.

The chain combines TRBV6-6 with TRBJ2-7, with TRBD1 matching over 8 bases. Germline CDR1 and CDR2: MNHNY and SVGAGI (reference sequence). This CDR3 has 14 amino acids. The junction had 10 bases not matched to a gene; V was cut back by 5 bases and J by 7 bases. The CDR3 protein is CASSDLQQGDEQYF. The CDR3 bases are TGTGCCAGCAGTGACTTACAACAGGGGGATGAGCAGTACTTC.

The chain couples TRBV19 to TRBJ2-7; D possibly corresponds to TRBD1 (6 bases). The CDR3 has 11 amino acids. Germline V gene sequence: CDR1 LNHDA, CDR2 SQIVND (reference sequence). The germline V and J ends were trimmed by 7 bases and 3 bases, with 7 bases remaining between them. The CDR3 region has the DNA TGTGCCAGTACGGACAGCTACGAGCAGTACTTC. It codes for CASTDSYEQYF.

The chain combines TRBV6-1 with TRBJ2-1, with no clear D. V dropped 6 bases and J dropped 5 bases, with 11 bases sitting between them. The CDR3 covers 13 residues. From germline, CDR1 is MNHNS and CDR2 SASEGT. The CDR3: CASRAVPHNEQFF. The CDR3, as DNA: TGTGCCAGCAGGGCGGTACCTCACAATGAGCAGTTCTTC.

This rearrangement joins TRBV5-1 to TRBJ2-2, with D possibly called TRBD1 or TRBD2 (5 bases each). The CDR3 loop spans 15 amino acids. Trimming stripped 7 bases from V and 2 bases from J, with 15 bases between. Germline V lookup: CDR1 SGHRS, CDR2 YFSETQ. CDR3 protein: CASGTSWGNTGELFF. In nucleotides, the CDR3 is TGCGCCAGCGGGACCTCGTGGGGCAACACCGGGGAGCTGTTTTTT.

This chain uses TRBV7-2 with TRBJ2-5; D is perhaps TRBD2 (7 bases). From germline, CDR1 is SGHTA and CDR2 FQGNSA. V dropped 7 bases and J dropped 2 bases, with 17 bases sitting between them. The CDR3 extends over 15 amino acids. DNA for the CDR3: TGTGCCAGCAAACGAGGGGGAGGGAGGCAAGAGACCCAGTACTTC. It specifies CASKRGGGRQETQYF.

The chain employs TRBV2 and TRBJ2-5; a possible D gene is TRBD2 (5 bases). The CDR3 length is 15 residues. The V end was cut by 6 bases, the J end by 1 base, with 15 bases between. Germline assignment: CDR1 SNHLY and CDR2 FYNNEI. The CDR3 spells CASRGGPLTQETQYF. The CDR3 DNA is TGTGCCAGCAGAGGAGGACCCCTAACCCAAGAGACCCAGTACTTC.

The V and J genes are TRBV19 and TRBJ1-1; D perhaps matches TRBD1 (5 bases). This CDR3 is 10 amino acids long. V was clipped by 10 bases and J by 7 bases, with 10 bases between them. From germline, CDR1 is LNHDA and CDR2 SQIVND (reference sequence). For the CDR3, the DNA is TGTGCCACCGGGGCTGGTGAAGCTTTCTTT. Its translation: CATGAGEAFF.

The chain uses TRBV7-2 and TRBJ2-1; 7 positions agree with TRBD2. CDR1 is SGHTA, CDR2 FQGNSA, per germline. The trim removed 0 bases at V and 12 bases at J, leaving 11 bases unmatched. This CDR3 comprises 15 residues. The CDR3 loop is CASSLASGAPSGQFF. The CDR3 nucleotides are TGTGCCAGCAGCTTAGCGAGCGGGGCCCCTTCGGGGCAGTTCTTC.